A selection of T cell receptor beta chains follows, all from one sample in a study of blood T cell repertoires in COVID-19. Sequencing used immunoSEQ multiplex PCR; TCRdb keeps in-frame clones, though not all of them. Of approximately 300,000 clones listed, roughly 90% are singletons. The sample comprised PBMCs or T cells enriched from blood (not recorded which). Receptors were obtained from a man in his sixties who had recovered from COVID-19. Both conserved end residues are part of each CDR3. A D gene is named only where the DNA matches it firmly. Clone size is shown for a subset of rows, as once, few, many or a class of expanded clone.

V: TRBV18
J: TRBJ1-4
D: NA
size: NA
length: 13
DNA: TGTGCCAGCGCGACAGGACTTAATGAAAAACTGTTTTTT
CDR3: CASATGLNEKLFF

V: TRBV4-1
J: TRBJ1-4
D: NA
size: NA
length: 14
DNA: TGCGCCAGCAGCCAAGGCCGGAGAAATGAAAAACTGTTTTTT
CDR3: CASSQGRRNEKLFF

V: TRBV3-1/TRBV3-2
J: TRBJ2-7
D: TRBD2
size: NA
length: 16
DNA: TGTGCCAGCAACACACGGACTAGCGGGGGGACCTACGAGCAGTACTTC
CDR3: CASNTRTSGGTYEQYF

V: TRBV19
J: TRBJ1-5
D: NA
size: NA
length: 13
DNA: TGTGCCAGTAGTCGGGAGACGAATCAGCCCCAGCATTTT
CDR3: CASSRETNQPQHF

V: TRBV5-4
J: TRBJ1-2
D: NA
size: once
length: 14
DNA: TGTGCCAGCAGCTTGGGTCACTCCTCCTATGGCTACACCTTC
CDR3: CASSLGHSSYGYTF

V: TRBV5-1
J: TRBJ1-3
D: NA
size: NA
length: 18
DNA: TGCGCCAGCAGCTTGAATTCCCCAGGACTAAGCTCTGGAAACACCATATATTTT
CDR3: CASSLNSPGLSSGNTIYF

V: TRBV24-1
J: TRBJ2-1
D: NA
size: NA
length: 13
DNA: TGTGCCACCAGTGATCCCACTAGCACTGAGCAGTTCTTC
CDR3: CATSDPTSTEQFF

V: TRBV5-1
J: TRBJ1-4
D: TRBD1
size: NA
length: 15
DNA: TGCGCCAGCAGCTTACGGACAGGGACTTATGAAAAACTGTTTTTT
CDR3: CASSLRTGTYEKLFF

V: TRBV5-6
J: TRBJ2-1
D: NA
size: NA
length: 16
DNA: TGTGCCAGCAGCTGGGCATCCCTGGGGGCTACTAATGAGCAGTTCTTC
CDR3: CASSWASLGATNEQFF

V: TRBV28
J: TRBJ1-5
D: NA
size: NA
length: 10
DNA: TGTGTGGTCGGAGGATGGCCCCAGCATTTT
CDR3: CVVGGWPQHF

V: TRBV27
J: TRBJ2-3
D: NA
size: NA
length: 14
DNA: TGTGCCAGCAGTTTGACAGTGAGCACAGATACGCAGTATTTT
CDR3: CASSLTVSTDTQYF

V: TRBV12-3/TRBV12-4
J: TRBJ2-3
D: NA
size: NA
length: 12
DNA: TGTGCCAGCAGTTCCCAGTCAGATACGCAGTATTTT
CDR3: CASSSQSDTQYF

V: TRBV18
J: TRBJ2-5
D: TRBD1
size: NA
length: 15
DNA: TGTGCCAGCTCACCAGGACAGGGGAAGGGAGAGACCCAGTACTTC
CDR3: CASSPGQGKGETQYF

V: TRBV24-1
J: TRBJ1-5
D: NA
size: NA
length: 16
DNA: TGTGCCACTCAAGCTTACAGGGTATCAAGCAATCAGCCCCAGCATTTT
CDR3: CATQAYRVSSNQPQHF

V: TRBV5-6
J: TRBJ1-5
D: NA
size: NA
length: 13
DNA: TGTGCCAGCAGCTTTCGACGGGATCAGCCCCAGCATTTT
CDR3: CASSFRRDQPQHF

V: TRBV5-4
J: TRBJ2-3
D: NA
size: NA
length: 15
DNA: TGTGCCAGCAGCTTGGGGGCAGGGTACACAGATACGCAGTATTTT
CDR3: CASSLGAGYTDTQYF

V: TRBV3-1/TRBV3-2
J: TRBJ2-5
D: NA
size: NA
length: 13
DNA: TGTGCCAGCAGCCAAGTACGAGGGGAGACCCAGTACTTC
CDR3: CASSQVRGETQYF

V: TRBV9
J: TRBJ2-5
D: TRBD2
size: NA
length: 18
DNA: TGTGCCAGCAGCTCCCTGGCCGGACTAGCGGGTCGCCAAGAGACCCAGTACTTC
CDR3: CASSSLAGLAGRQETQYF

V: TRBV30
J: TRBJ2-3
D: TRBD2
size: NA
length: 15
DNA: TGTGCCTGGAGTGTATGGCGGGAGAATCCAGATACGCAGTATTTT
CDR3: CAWSVWRENPDTQYF

V: TRBV3-1/TRBV3-2
J: TRBJ1-5
D: NA
size: NA
length: 17
DNA: TGTGCCAGCAGCGACAGGCTTTTACTTGGGAGCAATCAGCCCCAGCATTTT
CDR3: CASSDRLLLGSNQPQHF

V: TRBV18
J: TRBJ1-2
D: TRBD1
size: NA
length: 16
DNA: TGTGCCAGCTCACCGGGACAGGGGCTTTCCAACTATGGCTACACCTTC
CDR3: CASSPGQGLSNYGYTF

V: TRBV27
J: TRBJ1-4
D: NA
size: NA
length: 14
DNA: TGTGCCAGCAGCCCAGGGATTTTTAATGAAAAACTGTTTTTT
CDR3: CASSPGIFNEKLFF

V: TRBV3-1/TRBV3-2
J: TRBJ2-7
D: TRBD2
size: NA
length: 12
DNA: TGTGCCAGCAGCCGGGGAGGGTACGAGCAGTACTTC
CDR3: CASSRGGYEQYF

V: TRBV5-1
J: TRBJ2-2
D: TRBD2
size: NA
length: 16
DNA: TGCGCCAGCAGCGTGGGACTAGCGGACATAGTCGGGGAGCTGTTTTTT
CDR3: CASSVGLADIVGELFF